This is a list of T cell receptor beta chains from one sample in a study of T cell responses to AZD1222 COVID-19 vaccine. Sequenced by immunoSEQ multiplex PCR; TCRdb stores in-frame clones only, minus some. This table holds approximately 150,000 clones, roughly 89% found once. Sequences were derived from peripheral blood, sampled 28 days after the second AZD1222 dose. These receptors originate from an adult who received the AZD1222 COVID-19 vaccine. Both conserved end residues are part of each CDR3. The order of the fields is CDR3 protein, CDR3 DNA, clone size, D gene, J gene, V gene. D genes are given only for firm matches. Only some rows state a clone size, as once, few, many or a class for expanded clones.

CASSGTRRYEQYF	TGTGCCAGCAGTGGCACCCGAAGGTACGAGCAGTACTTC	.	.	TRBJ2-7	TRBV6-2/TRBV6-3
CASTLDWGTYEQYF	TGCGCCAGCACCCTCGATTGGGGAACCTACGAGCAGTACTTC	.	.	TRBJ2-7	TRBV5-1
CASSIGRLRSNGRDSNVLTF	TGTGCCAGTAGTATAGGACGACTTCGGAGTAATGGTCGGGATTCCAACGTCCTGACTTTC	.	.	TRBJ2-6	TRBV19
CASSNGRGVETEAFF	TGCGCCAGCAGCAACGGGAGGGGAGTGGAGACTGAAGCTTTCTTT	.	.	TRBJ1-1	TRBV5-1
CASIPGEYTEAFF	TGTGCCAGCATACCCGGGGAATACACTGAAGCTTTCTTT	.	.	TRBJ1-1	TRBV12-3/TRBV12-4
CASSFQAVSGNTIYF	TGTGCCAGCAGCTTCCAGGCCGTCTCTGGAAACACCATATATTTT	.	.	TRBJ1-3	TRBV11-2
CASSPPTAPYGYTF	TGTGCTAGCTCACCACCGACAGCTCCCTATGGCTACACCTTC	.	.	TRBJ1-2	TRBV18
CASSLGGASSYNSPLHF	TGTGCCAGCAGTTTAGGCGGCGCGAGCTCCTATAATTCACCCCTCCACTTT	.	.	TRBJ1-6	TRBV27
CASRTAKEGPEAFF	TGTGCCAGCAGAACAGCCAAGGAGGGCCCTGAAGCTTTCTTT	.	.	TRBJ1-1	TRBV7-9
CASSTAGVLGSNQPQHF	TGTGCCAGCAGCACGGCTGGGGTCTTGGGCTCTAATCAGCCCCAGCATTTT	.	.	TRBJ1-5	TRBV6-2/TRBV6-3
CASSPEGRGGRVFF	TGCGCCAGCAGCCCCGAGGGACGGGGCGGTCGAGTTTTCTTT	few	.	TRBJ1-1	TRBV4-3
CASSYFPTSLLYNEQFF	TGTGCCAGCAGTTACTTCCCCACTAGCCTTCTGTACAATGAGCAGTTCTTC	once	.	TRBJ2-1	TRBV6-2/TRBV6-3
CAISDGFIEYYGYTF	TGTGCCATCAGTGATGGATTTATAGAATACTATGGCTACACCTTC	.	.	TRBJ1-2	TRBV10-3
CASSQSTGGCVSPSGYEQYF	TGTGCCAGCAGCCAATCTACAGGGGGCTGCGTATCTCCTTCAGGCTACGAGCAGTACTTC	.	TRBD1	TRBJ2-7	TRBV3-1/TRBV3-2
CASNLGGTLRSTGELFF	TGTGCCAGCAACTTAGGAGGGACACTAAGGAGCACCGGGGAGCTGTTTTTT	.	.	TRBJ2-2	TRBV9
CASSRGDSSYNEQFF	TGCGCCAGCAGCAGGGGGGACAGCTCCTACAATGAGCAGTTCTTC	.	.	TRBJ2-1	TRBV5-1
CASSEGDAGPAAETQYF	TGCGCCAGCAGTGAGGGCGATGCCGGGCCGGCAGCAGAGACCCAGTACTTC	.	.	TRBJ2-5	TRBV10-1
CASSLTTGAYGYTF	TGTGCCAGCAGCTTAACGACGGGCGCCTATGGCTACACCTTC	.	.	TRBJ1-2	TRBV11-2